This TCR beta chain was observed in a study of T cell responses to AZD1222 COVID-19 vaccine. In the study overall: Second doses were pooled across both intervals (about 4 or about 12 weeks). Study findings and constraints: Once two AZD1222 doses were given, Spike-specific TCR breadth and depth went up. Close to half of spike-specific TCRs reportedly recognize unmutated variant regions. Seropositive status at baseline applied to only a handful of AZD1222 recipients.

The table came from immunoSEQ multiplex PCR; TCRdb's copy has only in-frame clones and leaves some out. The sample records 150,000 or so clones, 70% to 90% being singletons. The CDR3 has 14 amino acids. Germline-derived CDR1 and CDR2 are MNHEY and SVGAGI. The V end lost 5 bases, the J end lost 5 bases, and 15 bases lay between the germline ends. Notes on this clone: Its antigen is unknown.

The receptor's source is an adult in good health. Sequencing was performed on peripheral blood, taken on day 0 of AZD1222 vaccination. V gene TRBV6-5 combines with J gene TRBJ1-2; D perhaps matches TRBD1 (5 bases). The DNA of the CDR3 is TGTGCCAGCAGTAAACGTGACGGGACGTATGGCTACACCTTC. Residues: CASSKRDGTYGYTF.